A single sample is the source of the 32 T cell receptor beta chains below, sequenced in a study of blood T cells in healthy people across ages. For the second PCR, which ran for roughly 7 to 11 cycles, a sample-barcoded 5' primer and a J-beta primer mix were used. TCRdb re-derived calls from the 5' RACE reads in MiXCR, one entry per CDR3 protein. The sample includes about 720,000 distinct CDR3 sequences, roughly 25% of them seen just once. The data were also submitted as part of a second study, on T cells of mothers and their children.

The sample taken for sequencing was blood. These receptors all stem from a boy aged 10-17 years in good health.

The genes are TRBV12-3 or TRBV12-4 and TRBJ2-3, with 9 bases lining up with TRBD2. The CDR3 length is 14 residues. With V trimmed by 3 bases and J by 4 bases, 2 bases remained unmatched. The CDR3 sequence is CASSFAGGADTQYF. The CDR3 nucleotides are TGTGCCAGCAGTTTCGCGGGAGGGGCAGATACGCAGTATTTT.

This rearrangement joins TRBV27 to TRBJ2-7; 8 bases match TRBD2. The CDR3 totals 15 residues. The junction had 11 bases not matched to a gene; V was cut back by 3 bases and J by 7 bases. Germline V gene sequence: CDR1 MNHEY, CDR2 SMNVEV (reference sequence). CDR3: CASSFSGGELEEQYF. The CDR3 region has the DNA TGTGCCAGCAGTTTTTCGGGGGGGGAGCTGGAAGAGCAGTACTTC.

The sample holds a few counts of this clonotype. This sequence joins TRBV4-2 and TRBJ2-5; TRBD2 aligns across 14 bases. The CDR3 extends over 17 amino acids. Trimming cost V 4 bases and J 4 bases; bases outside gene matches: 8. CDR1 and CDR2 from the germline V gene are LGHNA and YNFKEQ. The DNA of the CDR3 is TGTGCCAGCAGCCCATTAAGGGGACTAGCGGGAGTAGAGACCCAGTACTTC. The encoded protein is CASSPLRGLAGVETQYF.

The chain combines TRBV20-1 with TRBJ1-3; perhaps TRBD1 as D (5 bases). CDR1 is DFQATT, CDR2 SNEGSKA, per germline (reference sequence). The CDR3 is 13 amino acids. Trimming removed 1 base from V and 6 bases from J, with 10 bases in between. CDR3 sequence: CSARVGQTNTIYF. The DNA of the CDR3 is TGCAGTGCTAGAGTGGGGCAGACAAACACCATATATTTT.

This chain joins TRBV3-1 and TRBJ2-1, with 10 bases fitting TRBD2. TRBJ2-7 explains the end of the DNA better; the J call may be wrong. CDR1 is LGHDT, CDR2 YNNKEL, per germline (reference sequence). The CDR3 extends over 18 amino acids. The CDR3 DNA sequence: TGTGCCAGCAGCCAAGACCTTGGGGGGCTAGCGGGAGTATACGAGCAGTACTTC. Translation gives CASSQDLGGLAGVYEQYF.

This clonotype was detected a few times. V and J are TRBV6-2 or TRBV6-3 and TRBJ2-5, with 7 bases aligning to TRBD1. V shed 2 bases and J 2 bases; nucleotides not matched to a gene: 5. The CDR3 has 15 amino acids. The germline CDR1 and CDR2 sequences are MNHEY and SVGEGT. The CDR3 is CASSYKGAFQETQYF. CDR3 in DNA: TGTGCCAGCAGTTACAAGGGGGCCTTTCAAGAGACCCAGTACTTC.

V and J are TRBV29-1 and TRBJ2-1; maybe TRBD1 (6 bases). The CDR3 totals 13 residues. V lost 4 bases, J lost 7 bases, and 14 bases lay in between. The V gene's germline CDR1 is SQVTM and CDR2 ANQGSEA. CDR3 in amino acids: CSVALRGWNEQFF. The CDR3 DNA is TGCAGCGTTGCCTTGAGGGGGTGGAATGAGCAGTTCTTC.

V usage is TRBV3-1 and J usage is TRBJ1-2, with TRBD1 matching 8 bases. The V gene's germline CDR1 is LGHDT and CDR2 YNNKEL (reference sequence). J lost 6 bases, V lost 4 bases, and 4 bases had no gene match. The CDR3 is 13 residues long. CDR3 DNA: TGTGCCAGCAGCCGACTACAGGGGGATGGCTACACCTTC. Its protein product is CASSRLQGDGYTF.

The chain uses TRBV29-1 and TRBJ2-5; D is unresolved. CDR3 size: 13 residues. V was cut by 7 bases and J by 1 base, with 13 bases left in between. The V gene's germline CDR1 is SQVTM and CDR2 ANQGSEA. CDR3 residues: CSADGPLQETQYF. DNA for the CDR3: TGCAGCGCGGACGGGCCTCTCCAAGAGACCCAGTACTTC. The full variable domain, completed using reference TRBV29-1 and TRBJ2-5, is SAVISQKPSRDICQRGTSLTIQCQVDSQVTMMFWYRQQPGQSLTLIATANQGSEATYESGFVIDKFPISRPNLTFSTLTVSNMSPEDSSIYLCSADGPLQETQYFGPGTRLLVL.

The chain is built from TRBV21-1 and TRBJ2-3; the table gives TRBD2 as D, unverified against the DNA. TRBV21-1 is an annotated pseudogene. CDR3 length: 14 amino acids. This chain's CDR3 is CASSIRGITDTQYF. CDR3 bases: TGTGCCAGCAGCATTCGCGGGATCACAGATACGCAGTATTTT.

The V and J genes are TRBV7-8 and TRBJ2-2; 10 bases are shared with TRBD2. The germline gives CDR1 SGHVS, CDR2 FQNEAQ. V gave up 1 base and J gave up 4 bases; unmatched junction bases: 3. The CDR3 consists of 16 residues. The CDR3 DNA follows: TGTGCCAGCAGCTTAGGAGGACTAGCGGTCACCGGGGAGCTGTTTTTT. Its translation is CASSLGGLAVTGELFF.

The chain combines TRBV4-3 with TRBJ2-3; no reliable D call. Germline CDR1 is LGHNA and CDR2 is YSLEER. The CDR3 is 13 amino acids. Deletions cut 0 bases from V and 5 bases from J, with 6 bases between. In nucleotides, the CDR3 is TGCGCCAGCAGCCAAGATTATCGAGATACGCAGTATTTT. Amino acids: CASSQDYRDTQYF.

This clonotype occurred a few times. The CDR3 sequence: CASSLNSGVQETQYF. For the CDR3, the DNA is TGTGCCAGCAGCTTAAATAGCGGAGTTCAAGAGACCCAGTACTTC. J is TRBJ2-5 and V is TRBV7-3, with a tentative D call TRBD2 (6 bases). V was clipped by 1 base and J by 2 bases, with 11 bases between them. The germline gives CDR1 SGHTA, CDR2 FQGTGA. The CDR3 sequence is 15 residues long.

The gene calls are TRBV7-9 and TRBJ2-1, with 9 bases lining up with TRBD2. With V trimmed by 5 bases and J by 1 base, 3 bases remained unmatched. CDR1 is SEHNR, CDR2 FQNEAQ, per germline (reference sequence). This CDR3 has 15 residues. The CDR3 DNA reads as TGTGCCAGCAGCCCTAGCGGGGCGTCCTACAATGAGCAGTTCTTC. Protein: CASSPSGASYNEQFF. Full variable domain (outside the CDR3, taken from reference TRBV7-9 and TRBJ2-1): DTGVSQNPRHKITKRGQNVTFRCDPISEHNRLYWYRQTLGQGPEFLTYFQNEAQLEKSRLLSDRFSAERPKGSFSTLEIQRTEQGDSAMYLCASSPSGASYNEQFFGPGTRLTVL.

This sequence joins TRBV11-2 and TRBJ2-7; maybe TRBD2 (5 bases). V was trimmed by 4 bases and J by 0 bases, leaving 19 bases between them. The CDR3 has 17 amino acids. The germline V gene has CDR1 SGHAT and CDR2 FQNNGV. For the CDR3, the DNA is TGTGCCAGCAGCTCCCGCCCCCGGACTTGGTTCTCCTACGAGCAGTACTTC. Translation gives CASSSRPRTWFSYEQYF.

The chain uses TRBV28 and TRBJ2-5; perhaps TRBD2 as D (6 bases). This CDR3 region has 14 residues. In germline, CDR1 is MDHEN, CDR2 SYDVKM. The V end lost 6 bases, the J end lost 3 bases, and 14 bases lay between the germline ends. This CDR3 reads CASSGGTWEETQYF. The CDR3 DNA follows: TGTGCCAGCAGCGGCGGGACGTGGGAAGAGACCCAGTACTTC.

The chain uses TRBV19 and TRBJ2-7; tentatively, D is TRBD2 (5 bases). The DNA end is more similar to TRBJ2-1, so the J call may be wrong. The V gene's germline CDR1 is LNHDA and CDR2 SQIVND (reference sequence). CDR3 length: 14 amino acids. CDR3 bases: TGTGCCAGTAGTATTCTCGGGGATAAAAATGAGCAGTTCTTC. This gives the protein CASSILGDKNEQFF.

About this clonotype: Because it lacks the conserved phenylalanine or tryptophan at the end, this CDR3 is likely a read error. Here the CDR3 reads CASSPGLAETQYL. The CDR3, as DNA: TGCGCCAGCAGCCCCGGACTAGCAGAGACCCAGTACCTC. V usage is TRBV5-1 and J usage is TRBJ2-5, with 8 bases identical to TRBD2. CDR3 length equals 13 residues. After removal of 4 bases from V and 4 bases from J, the junction contained 3 bases not matched to a gene. From germline, CDR1 is SGHRS and CDR2 YFSETQ.

This clonotype was seen at least ten times. The CDR3 region is CASSTSGTGMTKNIQYF. The DNA for the CDR3 is TGTGCCAGCAGTACATCCGGGACAGGGATGACCAAAAACATTCAGTACTTC. The genes are TRBV28 and TRBJ2-4; TRBD1 aligns across 9 bases. V trimming: 5 bases; J trimming: 2 bases; junction bases outside the gene matches: 10. Germline loops: CDR1 MDHEN, CDR2 SYDVKM. The CDR3 loop spans 17 amino acids. The whole variable domain, remainder taken from reference TRBV28 and TRBJ2-4, is DVKVTQSSRYLVKRTGEKVFLECVQDMDHENMFWYRQDPGLGLRLIYFSYDVKMKEKGDIPEGYSVSREKKERFSLILESASTNQTSMYLCASSTSGTGMTKNIQYFGAGTRLSVL.

This clonotype was seen more than once but under ten times. This sequence joins TRBV12-3 or TRBV12-4 and TRBJ1-1, with D possibly being TRBD1 (6 bases). Trimming pared 6 bases from V and 0 bases from J, leaving 11 bases between. The CDR3 contains 14 residues. The CDR3 loop is CASRSRGMNTEAFF. Written as DNA, the CDR3 is TGTGCCAGCAGGTCCAGGGGTATGAACACTGAAGCTTTCTTT.

This clonotype was seen a handful of times. The chain is built from TRBV29-1 and TRBJ2-2; maybe TRBD1 (5 bases). V shed 8 bases and J shed 6 bases, with 16 bases lying between them. Germline V CDR1 and CDR2: SQVTM, ANQGSEA. The CDR3 runs 13 residues. CDR3 sequence (DNA): TGCAGCATAGACCCCGGACATGCCGGGGAGCTGTTTTTT. It translates to CSIDPGHAGELFF.

Only a few counts were recorded for this clonotype. DNA of the CDR3: TGTGCCAGCAGCCAAGAGTCACAGGGATTGGGTGAAAAACTGTTTTTT. Its translation is CASSQESQGLGEKLFF. The rearrangement joins TRBV4-2 to TRBJ1-4, with D possibly being TRBD1 (6 bases). This CDR3 spans 16 amino acids. V lost 0 bases and J lost 7, with 15 bases in between. Germline loops: CDR1 LGHNA, CDR2 YNFKEQ.

The CDR3: CASSRGTSYDEQYF. In DNA, the CDR3 is TGCGCCAGCAGCCGGGGGACCAGCTACGACGAGCAGTACTTC. This sequence joins TRBV5-1 and TRBJ2-7, with D possibly matching TRBD2 (6 bases). Germline-derived CDR1 and CDR2 are SGHRS and YFSETQ. V dropped 4 bases and J dropped 5 bases, with 16 bases sitting between them. This CDR3 has 14 amino acids.

This clonotype was detected a few times. The V and J genes are TRBV18 and TRBJ1-1, with TRBD1 identical over 10 bases. Germline V CDR1 and CDR2: KGHSH, LQKENI. The CDR3 loop spans 16 amino acids. With 6 bases clipped from V and 1 base from J, the junction kept 8 bases outside the gene matches. CDR3 in amino acids: CASSRGQGRPNTEAFF. The CDR3 DNA is TGTGCCAGCTCTAGGGGACAGGGGCGCCCGAACACTGAAGCTTTCTTT.

This clonotype was seen a handful of times. The rearrangement links TRBV28 to TRBJ1-2; TRBD1 matches at 10 bases. Germline trimming cut 10 bases from V and 8 bases from J; bases unmatched to any gene: 10. The CDR3 contains 13 residues. Germline CDR1 is MDHEN and CDR2 is SYDVKM. CDR3 nucleotides: TGTGCCACCGACCCCGACAGGGGGCACGGCTACACCTTC. Protein sequence: CATDPDRGHGYTF.

A few counts support this clonotype. V and J are TRBV12-3 or TRBV12-4 and TRBJ2-3; TRBD2 matches at 7 bases. Trimming took 5 bases from V and 3 from J; bases not matched to a gene: 11. The CDR3 spans 16 residues. CDR3 in DNA: TGTGCCAGCAGTCCTGGACTAGGAGAGGGAACAGATACGCAGTATTTT. It is translated as CASSPGLGEGTDTQYF.

The chain couples TRBV7-8 to TRBJ1-1; 9 nucleotides match TRBD1. Losses at the gene ends were 4 bases for V and 6 bases for J; bases not matched to a gene: 9. Germline V gene data show CDR1 as SGHVS and CDR2 as FQNEAQ. This CDR3 has 15 amino acids. Written as DNA, the CDR3 is TGTGCCAGCAGCTCACCTCGGGACAGGGCGCCTGAAGCTTTCTTT. It encodes CASSSPRDRAPEAFF.

The chain employs TRBV12-3 or TRBV12-4 and TRBJ2-1; the D gene is possibly TRBD2 (5 bases). Trimming took 6 bases from V and 12 from J, leaving 15 bases between them. CDR3 length: 12 amino acids. In DNA form, the CDR3 reads TGTGCCAGCAGAGCGGAAAGGGCAGGGCAGTTCTTC. It yields the protein CASRAERAGQFF.

In this sample, this clonotype turned up a few times. The chain joins TRBV9 to TRBJ2-3; D is ambiguous. Trimming removed 0 bases from V and 8 bases from J, with 7 bases in between. Germline CDR1 and CDR2: SGDLS and YYNGEE. The CDR3 runs to 12 residues. CDR3 sequence reads: CASSVAASTQYF. CDR3 in DNA: TGTGCCAGCAGCGTAGCCGCGAGTACGCAGTATTTT.

This clonotype has a handful of counts. The chain links TRBV15 to TRBJ2-1; 7 nucleotides match TRBD2. The germline V gene has CDR1 LNHNV and CDR2 YYDKDF (reference sequence). The CDR3 totals 11 residues. The V gene end was trimmed by 8 bases and the J gene end by 10 bases; junction bases not matched to a gene: 5. In DNA form, the CDR3 reads TGTGCCACCGAGCGGGGACGCGAGCAGTTCTTC. Protein: CATERGREQFF.

The chain recombines TRBV27 with TRBJ1-5; maybe TRBD1 (6 bases). Germline V gives CDR1 MNHEY, CDR2 SMNVEV (reference sequence). V lost 5 bases and J lost 7, with 15 bases in between. The CDR3 length is 14 residues. CDR3 region: CASSPPGVKQPQHF. CDR3 DNA sequence: TGTGCCAGCAGTCCACCAGGGGTTAAGCAGCCCCAGCATTTT.

Ten or more counts support this clonotype. V is TRBV28 and J is TRBJ2-7; no clear D gene. The CDR3 is made up of 10 amino acids. The germline V gene encodes CDR1 MDHEN and CDR2 SYDVKM. The V and J ends lost 8 bases and 2 bases respectively, with 4 bases between them. For the CDR3, the DNA is TGTGCCAGCGGAACCTACGAGCAGTACTTC. Translated, it gives CASGTYEQYF.